This entry lists 8 T cell receptor beta chains sequenced from one sample in a study of shared clonotypes between healthy human individuals. Here immunoSEQ multiplex PCR was the method, and the copy in TCRdb shows in-frame clones only, minus some. The repertoire holds over 950,000 clones, approximately 77% seen once, with 0.89% in the top ten. The source material was memory CD4+ T cells from PBMCs. Subset given: CD45RA-negative fraction. The receptors derive from a man between 18 and 35 years old in good health. Some clones in this sample may be carry-over from other donors' samples.

This clone turned up a few times. The chain is built from TRBV5-6 and TRBJ2-2; D not certain. This CDR3 is 13 amino acids long. V was trimmed by 4 bases and J by 6 bases, leaving 10 bases between them. Germline lookup yields CDR1 SGHDT and CDR2 YYEEEE. CDR3 sequence (DNA): TGTGCCAGCAGCCGAAGGGCGGCCGGGGAGCTGTTTTTT. Translating it yields CASSRRAAGELFF.

The chain joins TRBV9 to TRBJ1-3; D ambiguous. The CDR3 covers 16 residues. CDR1 and CDR2 (germline): SGDLS, YYNGEE. Trimming pared 5 bases from V and 0 bases from J, leaving 15 bases between. For the CDR3, the DNA is TGTGCCAGCAGTGGACCATTAAGCCCCTCTGGAAACACCATATATTTT. The encoded protein is CASSGPLSPSGNTIYF.

Remarks on this clone: Other nucleotide sequences in the sample specify the same CDR3. The V call is TRBV9, the J call TRBJ2-2; D is ambiguous. The CDR3 contains 13 residues. The germline V gene encodes CDR1 SGDLS and CDR2 YYNGEE. V was pared by 0 bases and J by 5 bases, with 5 bases between. The DNA for the CDR3 is TGTGCCAGCAGCGTAGCCGGGACCGGGGAGCTGTTTTTT. It is translated as CASSVAGTGELFF.

The V gene is TRBV6-4, the J gene TRBJ2-1, with a tentative D call TRBD2 (5 bases). The CDR3 spans 15 residues. Germline CDR1 reads MRHNA; CDR2 reads SNTAGT. With 6 bases removed from V and 0 bases from J, the gap between germline ends came to 12 bases. CDR3 region: CASSLMGSSYNEQFF. CDR3 sequence (DNA): TGTGCCAGCAGCCTTATGGGGAGCTCCTACAATGAGCAGTTCTTC.

This rearrangement joins TRBV5-8 to TRBJ2-2; D is uncertain. Trimming left V 1 base short and J 5 bases short, with 6 bases between. Germline assignment: CDR1 SGHTS and CDR2 YDEGEE. The CDR3 is 13 residues long. The chain's CDR3 is CASSLTQTGELFF. CDR3 DNA: TGTGCCAGCAGCTTGACCCAGACCGGGGAGCTGTTTTTT.

The chain carries TRBV9 and TRBJ2-3; D is uncertain. Trimming took 0 bases from V and 2 from J, leaving 13 bases between them. This CDR3 comprises 16 residues. In germline, CDR1 is SGDLS, CDR2 YYNGEE. CDR3 region: CASSVEVGTTTDTQYF. The CDR3 bases are TGTGCCAGCAGCGTAGAGGTGGGAACCACCACAGATACGCAGTATTTT.

The chain employs TRBV9 and TRBJ2-2; possibly TRBD2 for D (6 bases). This CDR3 is built from 16 residues. The V end was cut by 6 bases, the J end by 7 bases, with 22 bases between. Germline V gene data show CDR1 as SGDLS and CDR2 as YYNGEE. DNA of the CDR3: TGTGCCAGCAACTGGGCCGGGAGTCCGGAGGTCGGGGAGCTGTTTTTT. It encodes CASNWAGSPEVGELFF.

The chain employs TRBV20-1 and TRBJ2-5; weak D call: TRBD2 (6 bases). This CDR3 spans 10 amino acids. V lost 5 bases and J 13 bases, leaving 14 bases between the germline ends. Germline CDR1 is DFQATT and CDR2 is SNEGSKA (reference sequence). The CDR3 coding sequence is TGCAGTGCTGTCCGGGAGTATCCGTACTTC. Protein product: CSAVREYPYF.